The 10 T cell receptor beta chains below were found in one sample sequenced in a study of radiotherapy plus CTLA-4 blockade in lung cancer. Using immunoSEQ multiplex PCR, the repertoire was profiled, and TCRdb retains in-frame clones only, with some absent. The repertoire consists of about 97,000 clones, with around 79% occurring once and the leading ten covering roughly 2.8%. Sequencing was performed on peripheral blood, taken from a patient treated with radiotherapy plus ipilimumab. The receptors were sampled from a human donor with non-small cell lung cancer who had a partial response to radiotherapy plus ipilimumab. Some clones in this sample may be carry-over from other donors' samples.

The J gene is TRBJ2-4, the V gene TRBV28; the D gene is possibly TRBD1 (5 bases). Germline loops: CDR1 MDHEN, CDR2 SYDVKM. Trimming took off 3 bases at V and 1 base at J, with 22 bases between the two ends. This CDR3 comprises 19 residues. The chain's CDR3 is CASSFWGIRQIWAKNIQYF. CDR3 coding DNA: TGTGCCAGCAGTTTCTGGGGTATCCGACAGATCTGGGCCAAAAACATTCAGTACTTC.

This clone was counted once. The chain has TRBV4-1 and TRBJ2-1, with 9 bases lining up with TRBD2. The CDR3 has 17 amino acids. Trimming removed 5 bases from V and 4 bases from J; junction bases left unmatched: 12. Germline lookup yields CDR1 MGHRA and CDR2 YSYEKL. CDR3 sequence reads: CASSSRRELAGYNEQFF. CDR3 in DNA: TGCGCCAGCAGCTCAAGAAGAGAACTAGCGGGTTACAATGAGCAGTTCTTC.

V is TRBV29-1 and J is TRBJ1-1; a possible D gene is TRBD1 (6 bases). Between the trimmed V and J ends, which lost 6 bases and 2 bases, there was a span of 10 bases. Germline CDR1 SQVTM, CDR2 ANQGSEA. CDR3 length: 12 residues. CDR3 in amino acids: CSVDRPNTEAFF. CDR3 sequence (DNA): TGCAGCGTCGACAGGCCTAACACTGAAGCTTTCTTT.

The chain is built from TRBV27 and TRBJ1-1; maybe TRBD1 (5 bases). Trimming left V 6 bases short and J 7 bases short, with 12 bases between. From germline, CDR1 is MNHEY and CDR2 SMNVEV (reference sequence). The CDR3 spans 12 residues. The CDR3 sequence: CASSTGSLEAFF. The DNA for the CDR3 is TGTGCCAGCAGCACAGGCTCCCTTGAAGCTTTCTTT.

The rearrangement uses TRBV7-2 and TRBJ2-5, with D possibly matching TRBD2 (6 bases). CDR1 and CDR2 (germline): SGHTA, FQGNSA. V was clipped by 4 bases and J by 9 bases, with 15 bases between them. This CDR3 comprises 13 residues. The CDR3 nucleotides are TGTGCCAGCAGCTCCAGCCCCGGAGGGGCCCAGTACTTC. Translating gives CASSSSPGGAQYF.

CDR3 protein: CASSPHRGGPETQYF. The CDR3 bases are TGCGCCAGCAGCCCACACAGGGGAGGTCCCGAGACCCAGTACTTC. The chain links TRBV5-1 to TRBJ2-5; possibly TRBD1 for D (7 bases). In germline, CDR1 is SGHRS, CDR2 YFSETQ. V was shortened by 4 bases and J by 5 bases, with 18 bases between the two germline ends. CDR3 length equals 15 residues.

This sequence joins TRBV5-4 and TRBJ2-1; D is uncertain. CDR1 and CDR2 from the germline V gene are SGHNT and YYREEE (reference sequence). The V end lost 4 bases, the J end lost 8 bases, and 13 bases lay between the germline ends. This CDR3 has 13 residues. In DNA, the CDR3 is TGTGCCAGCAGCCCCTGGAGTGGCTATGAGCAGTTCTTC. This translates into CASSPWSGYEQFF.

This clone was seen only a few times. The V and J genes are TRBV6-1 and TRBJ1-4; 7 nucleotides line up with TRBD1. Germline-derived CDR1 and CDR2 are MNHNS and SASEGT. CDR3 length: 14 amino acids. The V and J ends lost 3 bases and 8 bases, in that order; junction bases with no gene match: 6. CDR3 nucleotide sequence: TGTGCCAGCAGTGACAGGGGGTCAGGGGAAAAACTGTTTTTT. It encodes CASSDRGSGEKLFF.

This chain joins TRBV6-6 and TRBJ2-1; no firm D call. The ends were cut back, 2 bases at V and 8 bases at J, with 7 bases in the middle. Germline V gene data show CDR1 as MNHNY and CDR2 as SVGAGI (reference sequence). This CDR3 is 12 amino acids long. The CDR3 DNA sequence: TGTGCCAGCAGTTACCGGTTGGATGAGCAGTTCTTC. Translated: CASSYRLDEQFF.

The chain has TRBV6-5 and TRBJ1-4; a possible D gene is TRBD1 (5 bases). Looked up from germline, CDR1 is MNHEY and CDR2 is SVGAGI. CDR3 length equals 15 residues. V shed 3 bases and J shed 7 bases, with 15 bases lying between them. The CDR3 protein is CASSYGRQGTEKLFF. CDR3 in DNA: TGTGCCAGCAGTTATGGGCGGCAGGGAACTGAAAAACTGTTTTTT.